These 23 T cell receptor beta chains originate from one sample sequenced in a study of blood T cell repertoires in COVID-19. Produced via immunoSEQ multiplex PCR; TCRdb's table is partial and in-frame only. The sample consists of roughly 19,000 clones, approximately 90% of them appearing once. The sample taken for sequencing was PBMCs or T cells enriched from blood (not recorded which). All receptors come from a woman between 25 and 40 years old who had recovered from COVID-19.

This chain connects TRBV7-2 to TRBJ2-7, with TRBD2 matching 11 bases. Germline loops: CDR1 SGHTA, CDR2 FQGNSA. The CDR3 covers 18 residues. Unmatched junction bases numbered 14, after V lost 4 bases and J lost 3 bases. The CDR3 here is CASSSLAGDLGTLYEQYF. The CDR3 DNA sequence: TGTGCCAGCAGCTCACTAGCGGGGGATTTAGGGACTCTCTACGAGCAGTACTTC.

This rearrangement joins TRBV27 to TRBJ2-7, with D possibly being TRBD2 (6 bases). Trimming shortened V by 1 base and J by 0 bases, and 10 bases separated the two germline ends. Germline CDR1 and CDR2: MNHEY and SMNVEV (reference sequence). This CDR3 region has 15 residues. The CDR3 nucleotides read TGTGCCAGCAGTTTATACCCGGGACTCTCCTACGAGCAGTACTTC. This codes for CASSLYPGLSYEQYF.

The CDR3 spells CASEGAGRSPDTQYF. The CDR3 DNA reads as TGTGCCAGCGAGGGTGCGGGGCGAAGTCCAGATACGCAGTATTTT. This chain uses TRBV28 with TRBJ2-3, with D perhaps TRBD2 (6 bases). The CDR3 loop spans 15 amino acids. Trimming shortened V by 8 bases and J by 4 bases, and 19 bases separated the two germline ends. Germline V gene data show CDR1 as MDHEN and CDR2 as SYDVKM.

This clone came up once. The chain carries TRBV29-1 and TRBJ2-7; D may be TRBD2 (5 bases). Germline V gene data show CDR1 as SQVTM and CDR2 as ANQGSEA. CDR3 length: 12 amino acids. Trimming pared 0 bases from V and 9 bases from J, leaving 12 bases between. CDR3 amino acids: CSVEDLEVGQYF. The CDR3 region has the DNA TGCAGCGTTGAAGATCTGGAGGTGGGGCAGTACTTC.

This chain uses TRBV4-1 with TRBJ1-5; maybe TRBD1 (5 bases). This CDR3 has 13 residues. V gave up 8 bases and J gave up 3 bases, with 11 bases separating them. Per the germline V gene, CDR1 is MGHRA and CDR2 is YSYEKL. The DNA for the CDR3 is TGCGCCAGCGGCGGCAGGGTCAATCAGCCCCAGCATTTT. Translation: CASGGRVNQPQHF.

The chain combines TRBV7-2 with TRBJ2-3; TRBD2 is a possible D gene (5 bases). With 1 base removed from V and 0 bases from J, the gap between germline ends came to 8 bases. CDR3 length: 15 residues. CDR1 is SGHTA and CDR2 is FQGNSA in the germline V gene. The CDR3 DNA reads TGTGCCAGCAGCTTAGAGGGAGCTAGCACAGATACGCAGTATTTT. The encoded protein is CASSLEGASTDTQYF.

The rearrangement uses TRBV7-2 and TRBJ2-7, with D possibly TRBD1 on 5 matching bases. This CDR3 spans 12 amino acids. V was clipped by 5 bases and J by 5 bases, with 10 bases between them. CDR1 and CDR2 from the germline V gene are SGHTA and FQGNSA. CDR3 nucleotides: TGTGCCAGCAGCATACTCAGGGACGAGCAGTACTTC. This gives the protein CASSILRDEQYF. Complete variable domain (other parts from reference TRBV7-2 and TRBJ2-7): GAGVSQSPSNKVTEKGKDVELRCDPISGHTALYWYRQSLGQGLEFLIYFQGNSAPDKSGLPSDRFSAERTGGSVSTLTIQRTQQEDSAVYLCASSILRDEQYFGPGTRLTVT.

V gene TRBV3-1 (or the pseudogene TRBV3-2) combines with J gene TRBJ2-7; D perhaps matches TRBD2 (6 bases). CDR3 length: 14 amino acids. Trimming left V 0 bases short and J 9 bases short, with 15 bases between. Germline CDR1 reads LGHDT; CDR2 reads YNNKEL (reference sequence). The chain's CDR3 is CASSQDHGGSGQYF. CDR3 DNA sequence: TGTGCCAGCAGCCAAGATCACGGGGGTTCTGGGCAGTACTTC.

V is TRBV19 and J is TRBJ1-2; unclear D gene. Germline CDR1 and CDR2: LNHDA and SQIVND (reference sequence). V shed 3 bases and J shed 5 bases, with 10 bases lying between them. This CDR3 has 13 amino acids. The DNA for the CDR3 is TGTGCCAGTAGTATGGGCCAGGATTATGGCTACACCTTC. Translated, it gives CASSMGQDYGYTF. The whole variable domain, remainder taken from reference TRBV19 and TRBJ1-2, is DGGITQSPKYLFRKEGQNVTLSCEQNLNHDAMYWYRQDPGQGLRLIYYSQIVNDFQKGDIAEGYSVSREKKESFPLTVTSAQKNPTAFYLCASSMGQDYGYTFGSGTRLTVV.

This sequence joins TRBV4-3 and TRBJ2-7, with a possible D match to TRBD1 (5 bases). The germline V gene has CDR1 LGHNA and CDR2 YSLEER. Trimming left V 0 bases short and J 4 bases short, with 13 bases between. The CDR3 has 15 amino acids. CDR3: CASSQERQGTYEQYF. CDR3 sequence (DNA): TGCGCCAGCAGCCAAGAGCGCCAGGGAACGTACGAGCAGTACTTC.

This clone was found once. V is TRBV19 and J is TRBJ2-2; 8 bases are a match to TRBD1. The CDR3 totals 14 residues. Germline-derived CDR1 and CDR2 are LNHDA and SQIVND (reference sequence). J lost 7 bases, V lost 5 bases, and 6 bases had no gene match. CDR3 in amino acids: CASSAGQGNGELFF. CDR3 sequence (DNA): TGTGCCAGTAGTGCCGGACAGGGAAACGGGGAGCTGTTTTTT. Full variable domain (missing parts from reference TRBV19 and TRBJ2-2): DGGITQSPKYLFRKEGQNVTLSCEQNLNHDAMYWYRQDPGQGLRLIYYSQIVNDFQKGDIAEGYSVSREKKESFPLTVTSAQKNPTAFYLCASSAGQGNGELFFGEGSRLTVL.

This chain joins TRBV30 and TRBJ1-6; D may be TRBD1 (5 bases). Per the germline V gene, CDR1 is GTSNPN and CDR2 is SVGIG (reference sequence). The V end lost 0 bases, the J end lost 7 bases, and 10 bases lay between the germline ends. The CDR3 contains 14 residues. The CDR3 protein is CAWSVDRTNSPLHF. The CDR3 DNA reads TGTGCCTGGAGTGTAGACAGAACGAATTCACCCCTCCACTTT.

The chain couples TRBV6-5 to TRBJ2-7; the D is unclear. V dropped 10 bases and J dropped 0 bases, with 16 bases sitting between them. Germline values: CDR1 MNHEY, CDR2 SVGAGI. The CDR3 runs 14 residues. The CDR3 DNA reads TGTGCCACCAGGATAACACAGAGCTCCTACGAGCAGTACTTC. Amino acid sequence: CATRITQSSYEQYF.

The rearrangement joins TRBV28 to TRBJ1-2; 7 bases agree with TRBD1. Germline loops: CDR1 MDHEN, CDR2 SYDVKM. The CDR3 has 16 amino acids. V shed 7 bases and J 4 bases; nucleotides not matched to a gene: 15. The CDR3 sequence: CASNLDRALSSYGYTF. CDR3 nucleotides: TGTGCCAGCAACCTTGACAGGGCCCTAAGTAGCTATGGCTACACCTTC.

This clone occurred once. CDR3 sequence: CASSLDRFDGYTF. The CDR3 region has the DNA TGTGCCAGCAGCCTTGACAGGTTCGATGGCTACACCTTC. The chain joins TRBV5-5 to TRBJ1-2; TRBD1 might be the D (6 bases). The CDR3 totals 13 residues. V was trimmed by 4 bases and J by 6 bases, leaving 13 bases between them. Germline CDR1 is SGHKS and CDR2 is YYEKEE (reference sequence). The complete variable domain, with remaining parts taken from reference TRBV5-5 and TRBJ1-2, reads DAGVTQSPTHLIKTRGQQVTLRCSPISGHKSVSWYQQVLGQGPQFIFQYYEKEERGRGNFPDRFSARQFPNYSSELNVNALLLGDSALYLCASSLDRFDGYTFGSGTRLTVV.

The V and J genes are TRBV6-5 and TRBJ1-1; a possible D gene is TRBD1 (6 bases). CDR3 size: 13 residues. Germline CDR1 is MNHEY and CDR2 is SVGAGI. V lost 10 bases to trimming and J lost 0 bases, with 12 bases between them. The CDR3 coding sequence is TGTGCCATTGAGGACAGATTGAACACTGAAGCTTTCTTT. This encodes CAIEDRLNTEAFF.

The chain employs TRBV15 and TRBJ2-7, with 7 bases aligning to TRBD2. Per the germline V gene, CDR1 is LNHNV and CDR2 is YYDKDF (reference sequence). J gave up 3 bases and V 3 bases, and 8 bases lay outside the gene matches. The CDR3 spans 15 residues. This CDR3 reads CATSRAAAGDYEQYF. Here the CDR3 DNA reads TGTGCCACCAGCAGGGCGGCGGCGGGGGACTACGAGCAGTACTTC.

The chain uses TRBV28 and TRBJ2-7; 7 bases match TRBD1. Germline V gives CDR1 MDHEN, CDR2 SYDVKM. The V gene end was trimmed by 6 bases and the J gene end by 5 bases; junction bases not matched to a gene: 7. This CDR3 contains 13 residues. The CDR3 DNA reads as TGTGCCAGCAGGTCGACAGGGTTCAACGAGCAGTACTTC. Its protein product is CASRSTGFNEQYF.

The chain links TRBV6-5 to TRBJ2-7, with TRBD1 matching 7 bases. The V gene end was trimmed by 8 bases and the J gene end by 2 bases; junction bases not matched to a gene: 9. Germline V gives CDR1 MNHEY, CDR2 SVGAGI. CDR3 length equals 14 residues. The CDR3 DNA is TGTGCCAGCGGACCAGACAGGGCAACCTACGAGCAGTACTTC. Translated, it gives CASGPDRATYEQYF.

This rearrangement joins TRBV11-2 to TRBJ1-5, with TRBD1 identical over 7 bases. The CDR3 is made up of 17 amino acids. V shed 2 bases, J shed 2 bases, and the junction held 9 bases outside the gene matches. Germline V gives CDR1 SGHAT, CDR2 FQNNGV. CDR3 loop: CASSLRGTASGNQPQHF. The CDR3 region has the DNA TGTGCCAGCAGCTTACGGGGGACAGCGTCGGGCAATCAGCCCCAGCATTTT.

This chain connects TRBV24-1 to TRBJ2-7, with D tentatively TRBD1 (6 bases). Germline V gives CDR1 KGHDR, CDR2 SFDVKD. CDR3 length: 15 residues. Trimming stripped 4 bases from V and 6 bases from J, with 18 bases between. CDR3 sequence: CATSDAGASRGEQYF. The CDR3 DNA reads TGTGCCACCAGTGACGCAGGGGCCTCTAGAGGCGAGCAGTACTTC.

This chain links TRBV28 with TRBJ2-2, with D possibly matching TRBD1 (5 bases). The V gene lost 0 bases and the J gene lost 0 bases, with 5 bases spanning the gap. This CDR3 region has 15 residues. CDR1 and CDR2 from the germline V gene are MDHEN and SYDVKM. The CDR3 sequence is CASSLWGPNTGELFF. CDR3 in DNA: TGTGCCAGCAGTTTATGGGGGCCGAACACCGGGGAGCTGTTTTTT.

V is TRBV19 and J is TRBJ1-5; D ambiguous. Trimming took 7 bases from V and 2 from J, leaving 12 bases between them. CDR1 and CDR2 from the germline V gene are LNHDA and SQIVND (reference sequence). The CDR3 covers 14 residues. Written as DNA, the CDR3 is TGTGCCAGTACCATCCACGGGGGCAATCAGCCCCAGCATTTT. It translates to CASTIHGGNQPQHF.